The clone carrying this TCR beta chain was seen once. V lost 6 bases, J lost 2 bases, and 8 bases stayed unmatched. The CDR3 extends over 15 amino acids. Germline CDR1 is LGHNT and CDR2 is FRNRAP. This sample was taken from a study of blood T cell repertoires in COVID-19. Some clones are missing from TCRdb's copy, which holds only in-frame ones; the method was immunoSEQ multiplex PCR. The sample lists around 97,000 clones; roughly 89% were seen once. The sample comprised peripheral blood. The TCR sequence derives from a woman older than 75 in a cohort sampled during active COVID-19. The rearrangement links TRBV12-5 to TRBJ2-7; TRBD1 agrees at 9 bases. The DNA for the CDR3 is TGTGCTAGTGGGTCGGCCGGGACAGGGCCCTACGAGCAGTACTTC. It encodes CASGSAGTGPYEQYF.